This paragraph reports one T cell receptor beta chain. Germline loops: CDR1 GTSNPN, CDR2 SVGIG (reference sequence). The CDR3 consists of 15 residues. Trimming took 0 bases from V and 1 from J, leaving 9 bases between them. The record originates from a study of blood T cell repertoires in COVID-19. Study context: In each case, the material was cDNA or gDNA derived from T cells, B-cell-depleted T cells, or PBMCs.

In the source study's methods: Reference gene primers were amplified, and this amplification served to estimate nucleated cell counts. TCRdb's copy holds only in-frame clones and misses some; the assay was immunoSEQ multiplex PCR. The V and J calls and clone size come from that table; D and trimming were worked out from the DNA. The sample yields roughly 200,000 clones, roughly 86% seen once. The chain uses TRBV30 and TRBJ2-2; D gene uncertain. The sample was peripheral blood. The receptor was derived from an older woman with active or convalescent COVID-19. The chain's CDR3 is CAWSVWQMNTGELFF. The CDR3 nucleotides read TGTGCCTGGAGTGTGTGGCAGATGAACACCGGGGAGCTGTTTTTT. The full variable domain, its missing parts supplied by reference TRBV30 and TRBJ2-2, is SQTIHQWPATLVQPVGSPLSLECTVEGTSNPNLYWYRQAAGRGLQLLFYSVGIGQISSEVPQNLSASRPQDRQFILSSKKLLLSDSGFYLCAWSVWQMNTGELFFGEGSRLTVL.